This T cell receptor beta chain was captured in a study of blood T cell repertoires in COVID-19. Study background: T cells, B-cell-depleted T cells, or PBMCs supplied cDNA or gDNA.

The method was immunoSEQ multiplex PCR; TCRdb's version includes in-frame clones alone and lacks a portion of them. This repertoire shows 140,000 to 150,000 clones, 80% to 85% found once; its top ten account for 5.8%. This CDR3 has 14 residues. Per germline, CDR1 LNHNV and CDR2 YYDKDF (reference sequence). V lost 3 bases, J lost 2 bases, and 10 bases lay in between. Those enrolled, adults aged roughly 18 to 89 years, came from 20 to 25 US areas. Clinical history reported by participants formed the basis on which cohorts were assigned. This sequence was found in a woman between 45 and 60 years old who had been exposed to COVID-19. V and J are TRBV15 and TRBJ1-1, with D hard to call. The sample taken for sequencing was PBMCs or T cells enriched from blood (not recorded which). CDR3 residues: CATSSAQLNTEAFF. Written as DNA, the CDR3 is TGTGCCACCAGCAGCGCACAGCTAAACACTGAAGCTTTCTTT.